The TCR beta chain described here comes from a study of graft-versus-host responses after intestinal transplantation. Clones were sequenced by immunoSEQ multiplex PCR, and TCRdb holds only the in-frame ones, with some missing. The table lists tens of thousands of clones, around 94% of them singletons. Trimming at V came to 5 bases and at J to 7 bases, leaving 16 bases not matched to a gene. CDR1 is SGHAT, CDR2 FQNNGV, per germline. The CDR3 spans 17 residues. The source of this sequence is a human patient who received an intestinal transplant, so some T cells may come from the graft donor. This chain links TRBV11-2 with TRBJ2-1; 8 bases are a match to TRBD2. The source material was PBMCs, sampled 16 days after intestinal transplant. The CDR3 coding sequence is TGTGCCAGCAGCCCAATCCCGGGACTAGGGATTGGGAATGAGCAGTTCTTC. This codes for CASSPIPGLGIGNEQFF. Filled out from reference TRBV11-2 and TRBJ2-1, the complete variable domain reads EAGVAQSPRYKIIEKRQSVAFWCNPISGHATLYWYQQILGQGPKLLIQFQNNGVVDDSQLPKDRFSAERLKGVDSTLKIQPAKLEDSAVYLCASSPIPGLGIGNEQFFGPGTRLTVL.